This paragraph covers one T cell receptor beta chain sequence. The Seattle site enrolled patients during active infection and followed them longitudinally. The data originate from a study of blood T cell repertoires in COVID-19. On the study more broadly: Sample material is recorded as cDNA or gDNA derived from T cells, B-cell-depleted T cells, or PBMCs.

In the original processing: How many nucleated cells were present was estimated from reference gene primer amplification. Using immunoSEQ multiplex PCR, the repertoire was profiled, and TCRdb retains in-frame clones only, with some absent. V, J and clone size reflect that table, while D and trimming were determined from the DNA. The sample lists some 290,000 clones; around 87% were seen once. There are 14 residues in the CDR3. V was pared by 6 bases and J by 1 base, with 4 bases of the junction left unmatched. The germline V gene encodes CDR1 LNHDA and CDR2 SQIVND (reference sequence). J is TRBJ2-5 and V is TRBV19; 8 nucleotides line up with TRBD1. Sequencing was done on a sample of peripheral blood. This receptor was taken from a woman aged 40 to 49 with COVID-19, enrolled during active disease. CDR3 in amino acids: CASRSGQVQETQYF. The CDR3 bases are TGTGCCAGTAGATCGGGACAGGTCCAAGAGACCCAGTACTTC.